This is a list of T cell receptor beta chains from one sample in a study of Ad26.COV2.S vaccination and SARS-CoV-2 variants. The data were produced by immunoSEQ multiplex PCR, yet TCRdb's version contains in-frame clones alone and is incomplete. The sample shows more than 350,000 clones, approximately 92% of them seen only once. The starting material was peripheral blood, obtained in a trial of Ad26.COV2.S vaccine versus placebo. These receptors were collected from a person aged 18 to 65 who received the Ad26.COV2.S COVID-19 vaccine or a placebo. The CDR3 runs from the conserved cysteine through the conserved F or W. The D gene is left open where the match is weak. Some rows have no size entry. The others give once, few or many, or a class for an expanded clone.

cdr3_aa cdr3_nt j_call d_call v_call clone_size
CASSWTTHSYEQYF TGTGCCAGCAGTTGGACTACTCATTCCTACGAGCAGTACTTC TRBJ2-7 - TRBV28 -
CASSMVLAGKTGELFF TGTGCCAGTAGTATGGTCCTAGCGGGAAAAACCGGGGAGCTGTTTTTT TRBJ2-2 TRBD2 TRBV19 -
CASSHLSGGSAEAFF TGCGCCAGCAGCCACCTTTCAGGGGGCAGCGCTGAAGCTTTCTTT TRBJ1-1 TRBD1 TRBV4-1 few
CASSLQDPNQPQHF TGTGCCAGCAGCTTACAGGACCCCAATCAGCCCCAGCATTTT TRBJ1-5 - TRBV7-2 -
CASSILAGGPTAAYEQYF TGTGCCAGTAGTATCCTAGCGGGAGGGCCTACTGCCGCCTACGAGCAGTACTTC TRBJ2-7 TRBD2 TRBV19 -
CSASLDHPYEQYF TGCAGTGCAAGTTTAGACCACCCCTACGAGCAGTACTTC TRBJ2-7 - TRBV20-1 -
CASSLPGDYEQYF TGTGCCAGCAGCTTGCCAGGGGACTACGAGCAGTACTTC TRBJ2-7 - TRBV5-5 few
CASSLALRGEQYF TGTGCCAGCAGCTTGGCCCTCCGGGGCGAGCAGTACTTC TRBJ2-7 - TRBV5-4 -
CASSFAGMNTEAFF TGCGCCAGCAGCTTCGCTGGGATGAACACTGAAGCTTTCTTT TRBJ1-1 - TRBV5-1 -
CASSPGQGNGYTF TGTGCCAGCAGCCCGGGACAGGGAAACGGCTACACCTTC TRBJ1-2 TRBD1 TRBV7-2 -
CAWSERPHEQYF TGTGCCTGGAGTGAACGACCACACGAGCAGTACTTC TRBJ2-7 - TRBV30 -